This TCR beta chain was captured by sequencing in a study of cytomegalovirus exposure and HLA in healthy donors (dated by TCRdb to 2016 to 2017). Turning to the overall study: In an earlier analysis of under 600 of the donors, 250 to 350 Gb of sequence data and 90 million to 120 million unique TCR beta sequences from 150 million to 200 million T cells were reported. About 310 gigabases of sequencing data and approximately 80 million unique TCR sequences were included in an early release covering around 650 HLA-typed donors. Donor age, sex, ethnicity and CMV serostatus were collected together with the repertoire data. Rather than using new phenotypic data, the later analysis identified candidate immune exposures from TCR beta sequences and from how often those sequences occurred across donors. The study was designed to test whether signatures of past pathogen exposure could be identified by cataloging public T cell receptors. In a later analysis, previously published TCR beta repertoires from 666 donors were re-analyzed and high-resolution HLA genotyping was added so that TCR occurrence patterns could be studied. Every discovery cohort repertoire had been produced on one sequencing platform. Across about 380 genotyped donors of the cohort, an average of approximately 220,000 unique TCR beta nucleotide sequences per donor were sequenced, and 15% to 20% of those sequences were non-productive. A later genetic analysis took genome-wide SNP genotypes for about 65% of the roughly 670 donors and used that subset as a discovery cohort. Because of strong linkage in the cohort, roughly five DR-DQ haplotypes were treated as single units for association and clustering. The number of typed donors differed by locus: 629-630 for A, B, C, DRB1 and DQB1; 500 to 550 for DQA1; approximately 600 for DPA1; and about 450 for DPB1. The genetic ancestry cluster associated with self-reported Caucasian donors included over 65% of the roughly 380 genotyped donors. Besides the first cohort of approximately 670 subjects, a separate validation cohort made up of over 95 different subjects was used. HLA typing included class I and class II loci at four-digit resolution. To predict cytomegalovirus infection status, the study brought together high-throughput TCR immunosequencing, statistical association of individual TCRs with disease status, and machine learning. The study profiled the T cell repertoires of 666 subjects by immunosequencing and related them to cytomegalovirus serostatus. An earlier analysis of about 620 of the donors applied high-throughput TCR beta sequencing to assess whether each TCR beta V gene segment acted as functional or pseudogenic. What the work shows at the level of the full study, not this receptor alone: An earlier analysis of approximately 530 of the donors showed that most TCR beta V segments appeared in productive rearrangements either about 87% or about 30% of the time, which broadly matched IMGT annotations. A group of highly shared sequence variants was considered likely to be a technical artifact of the sequencing pipeline. The authors suggested that the approach could potentially be generalized to other disease states and immunological phenotypes. Linkage disequilibrium might explain the correlated functional status among segregating V segments, but an unknown experimental factor could not be excluded. At a false discovery rate of 0.05, a later analysis linked under 20,000 TCR beta sequences to specific HLA alleles. In vitro tests confirmed that three of the cytomegalovirus-associated TCR beta chains recognize cytomegalovirus antigens. Some IMGT-functional V segments, including TRBV6-2 and TRBV6-3, could not be told apart with the 87-base-pair reads, so those segments were excluded. Roughly uniform sequencing depth across donors was assumed in presence/absence analyses, although this assumption may not hold. A further reported finding was that TCR beta sequences accurately predicted the HLA-A and HLA-B alleles for most subjects in the first cohort. While some public TCRs were present in many individuals, most TCR sequences turned up only very rarely across donors. In the study, 150 to 200 TCR beta chains were listed as associated with cytomegalovirus. Immune exposure information for the cohort was limited to CMV serostatus. In both the original and validation cohorts, the classifier was reported to diagnose cytomegalovirus status with high specificity and sensitivity. A later analysis reported that several top co-occurrence clusters appeared linked to parvovirus B19, influenza, CMV and Epstein-Barr virus. Some 16 rarely observed V segments, including chromosome 9 orphons, were excluded from the earlier analysis of a few hundred of the donors because counts were too low. In this cohort, only TCR beta chains were sequenced, and detectable features were limited by the absence of alpha or paired-chain data. A later genetic analysis reported fewer N-insertions in productive TCRs among donors in an Asian-associated ancestry cluster than the approximately 670-donor mean. Because HLA typing was missing for some donors at each locus, association tests included only the typed subset. According to a later analysis, TCR association rates differed among HLA loci, with DRB1 alleles showing the most associated TCRs and HLA-C alleles showing the fewest. When HLA alleles, especially DR and DQ, strongly co-occurred, attributing TCR associations to individual alleles was difficult. In a later analysis, HLA-associated TCR beta chains were found to be more clonally expanded and to have lower generation probabilities than equally common non-associated chains. Most CMV-associated TCR beta chains appeared to be HLA-restricted in a later analysis, and the HLA associations seemed to be driven largely by CMV exposure. An association between a missense DCLRE1C variant and V-gene and J-gene trimming of TCR beta chains was found in a later genetic analysis and replicated in an independent cohort.

Via the germline V gene, CDR1 is MNHEY and CDR2 SVGAGI. The CDR3 sequence holds 15 residues, the cysteine and phenylalanine included. Only CDR3 DNA is held: 45 bases, read in frame from base 1. V lost 7 bases and J lost 5 bases, and the count of bases not matched to a germline gene is 7. The cohort comprised fewer than 750 healthy bone marrow donors. At the time of sampling, all cohort members were nominally healthy, though unrecorded immune exposures were likely present. The donor tested CMV seronegative, placing the donor among the 350 or so seronegative members of the cohort. A peripheral blood sample was provided by each donor, and peripheral blood mononuclear cells were used for TCR beta sequencing. The Qiagen DNeasy Blood Extraction Kit was used to extract genomic DNA from the blood cell samples. Library preparation employed the immunoSEQ multiplex PCR assay. For the multiplex PCR, a mixture combining 60 forward primers for TCR Vbeta segments and 13 reverse primers for TCR Jbeta segments was used. A multiplex PCR assay on genomic DNA amplified the CDR3 region of rearranged TCR beta genes. The Illumina HiSeq System was used to sequence the amplified TCR beta libraries as 87-base-pair reads. Concerning the study's data processing: Across the 600 to 700 repertoires, a later analysis counted 60 million to 90 million unique TCR beta chains, roughly 11 million of which were shared by at least two donors. Raw reads were error-corrected and collapsed into unique sequences by a nearest-neighbor algorithm in which closely related sequences were merged to remove PCR and sequencing errors. To assign V, D and J gene segments, CDR3 sequences were aligned to IMGT reference sequences. Each retained sequence needed at least a six-nucleotide match to both a V gene segment and a J gene segment. A rearrangement was called productive if the CDR3 had no stop codons and remained in frame with V and J, and every other rearrangement was called non-productive. Following IMGT convention, CDR3 was defined as the stretch from the second conserved V-encoded cysteine to the conserved J-encoded phenylalanine. Sequences without an unambiguous match to a single V gene segment were excluded from the earlier analysis of about 630 of the donors. In an earlier analysis of about 590 of the donors, a V segment was called functional when productive rearrangements were above 56.7%, and segregating when the standard deviation between donors exceeded 5%. A statistical classification framework was built to diagnose cytomegalovirus status from the catalog of TCR beta chain sequences. V and J gene assignment, in a later analysis, came from comparing TCR nucleotide sequences with IMGT/GENE-DB human TR gene sequences. The TCRdist pipeline was used in a later analysis to assign CDR3 sequences and most-parsimonious VDJ recombination scenarios. In a later analysis, each TCR beta chain was defined by its CDR3 amino acid sequence together with its V-gene family, and reads without a unique V-gene family were excluded. As a way to deal with suspected cross-contamination and a sequencing artifact, a later analysis dropped 450 to 600 nucleotide sequences that were highly shared and had low generation probability. For each public chain, a later analysis derived a clonal expansion index from normalized ranks of inferred template counts within each repertoire. A later analysis computed generation probabilities with a VDJ recombination model fitted to out-of-frame rearrangements, and checked the results against IGoR. Hypergeometric tests were used in a later analysis to score TCR-TCR, TCR-HLA and TCR-CMV co-occurrence, with a repertoire-size bias correction applied to the TCR pairs. In a later analysis, false discovery rates were estimated by permuting HLA or CMV assignments 20 times. In a later analysis, co-occurring TCRs were grouped using DBSCAN, and TCRdist sequence similarity was added for clustering within HLA-allele-positive subsets. Repertoires with fewer than 30,000 or more than 120,000 public chains were left out of co-occurrence clustering, as were a handful of repertoires with anomalous nucleotide sharing. TCRdb mirrors the immuneACCESS table, restricted to in-frame sequences. Some clones are absent from its copies; in checked studies, under half trace to an unresolved V gene, and the reason for the others is unknown. V and J calls and clone size follow that table, whereas D and trimming were derived from the DNA. Within this sample are 210,000 or so clones, with over 75% of them counted one time only. Of the sample, 1.5% to 2% is held by the ten largest clones.

Regarding this clone: There is no known antigen for this receptor. No much larger clonotype is one base removed from it; base qualities were not supplied.

The sample taken for sequencing was PBMCs. This TCR was recovered from a man aged 18 to 29 in good health and CMV-seronegative. Recombination linked TRBV6-5 to TRBJ2-2, with 10 bases in between that match TRBD1. The CDR3 protein: CASTPGQGITGELFF. The sequenced DNA is TGTGCCAGCACCCCGGGACAGGGGATTACCGGGGAGCTGTTTTTT.